Below are 27 T cell receptor beta chains sequenced from a single sample in a study of blood T cell repertoires in COVID-19. Clones were sequenced by immunoSEQ multiplex PCR, and TCRdb holds only the in-frame ones, with some missing. The sample lists 160,000 or so clones, around 89% occurring once. Source material: PBMCs or T cells enriched from blood (not recorded which). These receptors were obtained from a woman in her forties or fifties who had recovered from COVID-19.

The chain combines TRBV2 with TRBJ2-3; 10 nucleotides agree with TRBD2. The CDR3 totals 20 residues. V shed 0 bases and J 1 base; nucleotides not matched to a gene: 13. In germline, CDR1 is SNHLY, CDR2 FYNNEI. The CDR3 sequence: CASSEARASGGPFRTDTQYF. CDR3 coding DNA: TGTGCCAGCAGTGAAGCGCGGGCTAGCGGGGGACCCTTTCGCACAGATACGCAGTATTTT.

The gene calls are TRBV5-5 and TRBJ1-1, with a possible D match to TRBD1 (6 bases). This CDR3 has 14 amino acids. The germline V gene has CDR1 SGHKS and CDR2 YYEKEE (reference sequence). The V gene lost 2 bases and the J gene lost 2 bases, with 10 bases spanning the gap. The DNA of the CDR3 is TGTGCCAGCAGCTTATTAGGGGGAAACACTGAAGCTTTCTTT. Its protein is CASSLLGGNTEAFF.

This chain joins TRBV9 and TRBJ1-1; D is possibly TRBD1 (5 bases). The V end lost 1 base, the J end lost 4 bases, and 23 bases lay between the germline ends. This CDR3 comprises 18 residues. Germline CDR1 reads SGDLS; CDR2 reads YYNGEE. The CDR3 coding sequence is TGTGCCAGCAGCGTAAAGACAGTAACGGAGGGTACGGTCACTGAAGCTTTCTTT. Encoded protein: CASSVKTVTEGTVTEAFF. Together with reference TRBV9 and TRBJ1-1, the CDR3 gives the full variable domain: DSGVTQTPKHLITATGQRVTLRCSPRSGDLSVYWYQQSLDQGLQFLIQYYNGEERAKGNILERFSAQQFPDLHSELNLSSLELGDSALYFCASSVKTVTEGTVTEAFFGQGTRLTVV.

This rearrangement joins TRBV30 to TRBJ2-2; 13 nucleotides line up with TRBD2. The CDR3 extends over 15 amino acids. V gave up 2 bases and J gave up 4 bases; unmatched junction bases: 1. Per germline, CDR1 GTSNPN and CDR2 SVGIG (reference sequence). The DNA of the CDR3 is TGTGCCTGGAGTAGGACTAGCGGGGGCACCGGGGAGCTGTTTTTT. Amino acid sequence: CAWSRTSGGTGELFF.

The CDR3 region has the DNA TGTGCCAGCGCTGAACTAGCAGATACGCAGTATTTT. Translating gives CASAELADTQYF. The chain recombines TRBV19 with TRBJ2-3; maybe TRBD2 (5 bases). Germline lookup yields CDR1 LNHDA and CDR2 SQIVND (reference sequence). Trimming took off 9 bases at V and 4 bases at J, with 11 bases between the two ends. The length of the CDR3 is 12 residues.

The CDR3 spells CAFSSNRAGYGYTF. DNA for the CDR3: TGTGCCTTTTCAAGCAACAGGGCGGGCTATGGCTACACCTTC. The V call is TRBV30, the J call TRBJ1-2; TRBD1 might be the D (6 bases). CDR3 length: 14 residues. V was cut by 7 bases and J by 4 bases, with 19 bases left in between. CDR1 and CDR2 (germline): GTSNPN, SVGIG (reference sequence).

The chain uses TRBV6-1 and TRBJ1-3; 9 positions match TRBD1. This CDR3 is built from 16 residues. Germline V gene data show CDR1 as MNHNS and CDR2 as SASEGT. J lost 2 bases, V lost 4 bases, and 6 bases had no gene match. In DNA form, the CDR3 reads TGTGCCAGCAGTGCAACCGGGACAGGGACTGGAAACACCATATATTTT. It codes for CASSATGTGTGNTIYF.

V is TRBV7-6 and J is TRBJ2-4; TRBD1 agrees at 7 bases. V gave up 1 base and J gave up 3 bases; unmatched junction bases: 12. Germline V gene lookup returns CDR1 SGHVS and CDR2 FNYEAQ. CDR3 size: 18 residues. The CDR3 is CASSLGPYTTGIKNIQYF. For the CDR3, the DNA is TGTGCCAGCAGCTTAGGCCCCTACACGACAGGGATCAAAAACATTCAGTACTTC.

The chain has TRBV24-1 and TRBJ2-7; the match to TRBD2 covers 12 bases. CDR1 KGHDR and CDR2 SFDVKD come from the germline V gene. The J segment lost 2 bases and the V segment lost 7 bases, leaving 5 bases of the junction unmatched. The CDR3 loop spans 15 amino acids. CDR3 nucleotide sequence: TGTGCCACCAGCCCCACTAGCGGGGGGACCTACGAGCAGTACTTC. This sequence encodes CATSPTSGGTYEQYF.

This rearrangement joins TRBV9 to TRBJ2-7; D possibly corresponds to TRBD1 (7 bases). The germline gives CDR1 SGDLS, CDR2 YYNGEE. V lost 2 bases and J 5 bases, leaving 17 bases between the germline ends. The CDR3 runs to 15 residues. The CDR3 nucleotides read TGTGCCAGCAGCGTCCTCTCAGGGGGGAGAAACGAGCAGTACTTC. Amino acid sequence: CASSVLSGGRNEQYF.

The chain uses TRBV30 and TRBJ2-3; 13 nucleotides line up with TRBD2. The CDR3 runs 16 residues. Germline CDR1 is GTSNPN and CDR2 is SVGIG (reference sequence). V lost 2 bases, J lost 5 bases, and 7 bases stayed unmatched. The CDR3 sequence: CAWSLTSGGARDTQYF. The CDR3 nucleotides are TGTGCCTGGAGTCTAACTAGCGGGGGGGCCAGAGATACGCAGTATTTT.

CDR3 region: CASSSGGRQEKLFF. Written as DNA, the CDR3 is TGTGCCAGCAGTTCAGGGGGTAGACAGGAAAAACTGTTTTTT. This sequence joins TRBV28 and TRBJ1-4; TRBD1 matches 7 bases. V shed 4 bases and J 8 bases; nucleotides not matched to a gene: 7. The length of the CDR3 is 14 residues. The germline CDR1 and CDR2 sequences are MDHEN and SYDVKM.

The chain joins TRBV6-2 or TRBV6-3 to TRBJ2-7; TRBD1 agrees at 9 bases. J lost 6 bases, V lost 4 bases, and 10 bases had no gene match. CDR1 and CDR2 (germline): MNHEY, SVGEGT. This CDR3 is built from 15 residues. CDR3 bases: TGTGCCAGCAGTTTATCCGGGACAGGGCGCCGCGAGCAGTACTTC. It encodes CASSLSGTGRREQYF.

The V and J genes are TRBV6-5 and TRBJ2-1, with TRBD2 matching over 13 bases. The CDR3 has 15 residues. J gave up 9 bases and V 0 bases, and 2 bases lay outside the gene matches. The germline gives CDR1 MNHEY, CDR2 SVGAGI. The CDR3 region is CASSYSTSGGTEQFF. The CDR3, as DNA: TGTGCCAGCAGTTACTCGACTAGCGGGGGGACTGAGCAGTTCTTC.

J is TRBJ2-7 and V is TRBV10-1, with 8 bases identical to TRBD1. The CDR3 is made up of 16 amino acids. Trimming cost V 3 bases and J 4 bases; bases outside gene matches: 11. CDR1 is WNHNN and CDR2 is SYGVQD in the germline V gene (reference sequence). The CDR3 nucleotides are TGCGCCAGCAGTGATTGTCCAGGGGGCACTAGTTACGAGCAGTACTTC. Translated: CASSDCPGGTSYEQYF.

CDR3 sequence reads: CASTNFDRERSPLHF. CDR3 sequence (DNA): TGTGCCAGCACAAACTTCGACAGGGAGCGTTCACCCCTCCACTTT. The J gene is TRBJ1-6, the V gene TRBV27; 7 nucleotides agree with TRBD1. The CDR3 consists of 15 residues. Germline V gene sequence: CDR1 MNHEY, CDR2 SMNVEV (reference sequence). The trim removed 7 bases at V and 9 bases at J, leaving 12 bases unmatched.

The chain combines TRBV11-2 with TRBJ1-6; no firm D call. The length of the CDR3 is 17 residues. Germline V gene lookup returns CDR1 SGHAT and CDR2 FQNNGV. V lost 0 bases to trimming and J lost 0 bases, with 9 bases between them. CDR3 loop: CASSLDMESSYNSPLHF. DNA for the CDR3: TGTGCCAGCAGCTTAGATATGGAGAGCTCCTATAATTCACCCCTCCACTTT. Full variable domain (missing parts from reference TRBV11-2 and TRBJ1-6): EAGVAQSPRYKIIEKRQSVAFWCNPISGHATLYWYQQILGQGPKLLIQFQNNGVVDDSQLPKDRFSAERLKGVDSTLKIQPAKLEDSAVYLCASSLDMESSYNSPLHFGNGTRLTVT.

The J gene is TRBJ2-3, the V gene TRBV24-1; 7 nucleotides line up with TRBD2. The CDR3 sequence is 13 residues long. V dropped 9 bases and J dropped 1; count of bases not matched to a gene: 3. CDR1 is KGHDR and CDR2 is SFDVKD in the germline V gene. CDR3 sequence reads: CATGGDGTDTQYF. The DNA of the CDR3 is TGTGCCACCGGGGGGGATGGCACAGATACGCAGTATTTT.

The chain has TRBV24-1 and TRBJ2-1; no clear D. V was pared by 4 bases and J by 14 bases, with 11 bases between. CDR3 length equals 11 residues. Germline CDR1 KGHDR, CDR2 SFDVKD. CDR3 residues: CATSDLSREFF. Written as DNA, the CDR3 is TGTGCCACCAGTGACTTAAGCCGGGAGTTCTTC.

The rearrangement uses TRBV15 and TRBJ1-1; D is ambiguous. Germline V gene sequence: CDR1 LNHNV, CDR2 YYDKDF (reference sequence). The length of the CDR3 is 17 residues. The ends were cut back, 3 bases at V and 5 bases at J, with 22 bases in the middle. The chain's CDR3 is CATSSSGRRAGRTEAFF. DNA for the CDR3: TGTGCCACCAGCAGTTCGGGCAGGAGAGCGGGTAGGACTGAAGCTTTCTTT.

This clone showed up just once. The J gene is TRBJ1-2, the V gene TRBV4-3; D unclear. In germline, CDR1 is LGHNA, CDR2 YSLEER. V shed 0 bases and J shed 0 bases, with 11 bases lying between them. This CDR3 has 16 residues. The CDR3: CASSQDHGPSNYGYTF. In DNA form, the CDR3 reads TGCGCCAGCAGCCAAGATCATGGGCCCTCTAACTATGGCTACACCTTC.

The gene calls are TRBV7-2 and TRBJ1-6; 9 bases fit TRBD1. Germline loops: CDR1 SGHTA, CDR2 FQGNSA. Trimming removed 4 bases from V and 9 bases from J; junction bases left unmatched: 7. This CDR3 comprises 15 residues. The CDR3 DNA follows: TGTGCCAGCAGCTCATCCGGGACAGGGTTTTCACCCCTCCACTTT. It specifies CASSSSGTGFSPLHF.

The CDR3 DNA reads as TGCGCCAGCAGCCAAGAATTTCAGTATGAGCAGTTCTTC. Protein: CASSQEFQYEQFF. J is TRBJ2-1 and V is TRBV4-3; D is unclear. Germline-derived CDR1 and CDR2 are LGHNA and YSLEER. Trimming pared 0 bases from V and 8 bases from J, leaving 8 bases between. This CDR3 has 13 residues.

V and J are TRBV5-5 and TRBJ2-7, with a weak D call TRBD1 (5 bases). V lost 0 bases, J lost 2 bases, and 9 bases lay in between. Germline CDR1 is SGHKS and CDR2 is YYEKEE (reference sequence). CDR3 length: 14 amino acids. The CDR3, as DNA: TGTGCCAGCAGCTTGGAGTCAGGGCCCTACGAGCAGTACTTC. It specifies CASSLESGPYEQYF.

The sample holds many counts of this clone. V gene TRBV5-1 combines with J gene TRBJ2-3; 8 nucleotides agree with TRBD2. Trimming took 4 bases from V and 5 from J; bases not matched to a gene: 12. Germline loops: CDR1 SGHRS, CDR2 YFSETQ. This CDR3 contains 16 residues. This CDR3 reads CASSPLNGGAEDTQYF. CDR3 bases: TGCGCCAGCAGCCCTCTGAACGGGGGGGCGGAAGATACGCAGTATTTT.

The chain is built from TRBV18 and TRBJ2-3, with D possibly TRBD1 on 6 matching bases. V gave up 5 bases and J gave up 4 bases, with 13 bases separating them. Germline V CDR1 and CDR2: KGHSH, LQKENI. This CDR3 is built from 14 residues. DNA for the CDR3: TGTGCCAGCTCAAAACGACAGGAACCAGATACGCAGTATTTT. Its translation: CASSKRQEPDTQYF.

The rearrangement joins TRBV7-2 to TRBJ2-3; D is perhaps TRBD1 (5 bases). Looked up from germline, CDR1 is SGHTA and CDR2 is FQGNSA. The CDR3 totals 17 residues. V gave up 3 bases and J gave up 3 bases, with 19 bases separating them. The CDR3 reads CASSLFGPQGLTDTQYF. Written as DNA, the CDR3 is TGTGCCAGCAGCTTGTTCGGCCCCCAGGGCTTGACAGATACGCAGTATTTT.